The clone carrying this TCR beta chain was seen a few times. Its antigen is as yet unknown. The sample belongs to a study of cytomegalovirus exposure and HLA in healthy donors. Study-wide results and caveats: Researchers had no immune exposure information except CMV serostatus available.

V lost 2 bases and J 2 bases, leaving 8 bases between the germline ends. Germline V lookup: CDR1 SGHRS, CDR2 YFSETQ. The CDR3 has 15 residues. Researchers ran the PCR with 60 Vbeta and 13 Jbeta primers. Libraries were prepared by immunoSEQ multiplex PCR; TCRdb keeps only in-frame clonotypes and omits some of them. Here the sample spans around 170,000 clones, approximately 80% being singletons. The sequencing input was PBMCs. The origin of this receptor is a girl under 18 in good health and CMV-seropositive. V gene TRBV5-1 combines with J gene TRBJ2-6; D unresolved. CDR3 coding DNA: TGCGCCAGCAGCTTTCCGGGTACTGGGGCCAACGTCCTGACTTTC. This gives the protein CASSFPGTGANVLTF.